The 8 T cell receptor beta chains below all came from one sample that was sequenced in a study of post-analysis software for immune sequencing data. Their target antigens are unknown. Overall study findings and caveats: Included in a set of a few TRBV segments more frequent in patients than controls were TRBV5-6, TRBV5-1 and TRBV20-1.

Each TCR beta cDNA library carried unique molecular identifiers. One entry per CDR3 protein, called by TCRdb with MiXCR from the PCR reads. This table holds approximately 160,000 distinct CDR3 sequences, roughly 30% found once. The sequencing sample was made of blood. These receptors were obtained from a girl between 10 and 17 years old with multiple sclerosis.

This clonotype occurred a few times. The V call is TRBV25-1, the J call TRBJ2-1; D perhaps matches TRBD1 (5 bases). CDR1 is MGHDK and CDR2 is SYGVNS in the germline V gene. Between the trimmed V and J ends, which lost 2 bases and 13 bases, there was a span of 24 bases. The CDR3 runs to 16 residues. DNA for the CDR3: TGTGCCAGCAGTGAAGGGTGGACAACGGGTCAGGAGACCCAGTTCTTC. Residues: CASSEGWTTGQETQFF.

Ten or more counts support this clonotype. The rearrangement uses TRBV20-1 and TRBJ1-6; D gene ambiguous. Germline assignment: CDR1 DFQATT and CDR2 SNEGSKA (reference sequence). Trimming removed 4 bases from V and 14 bases from J, with 3 bases in between. The length of the CDR3 is 8 residues. The CDR3 loop reads CSANALHF. The CDR3, as DNA: TGCAGTGCTAACGCCCTCCACTTT.

For this clonotype: A clone one base away is much larger, so this may be a read error. The chain links TRBV9 to TRBJ2-6; D is perhaps TRBD2 (5 bases). V lost 4 bases and J lost 1, with 30 bases in between. Germline CDR1 and CDR2: SGDLS and YYNGEE. The CDR3 runs to 22 residues. The CDR3 coding sequence is TGTGCCAGCAGCATGTCCCCGGACCCTTACCTTTCTCGGGAATCTGGGGCCAACGTCCTGACTTTC. Translated: CASSMSPDPYLSRESGANVLTF.

The chain employs TRBV12-3 or TRBV12-4 and TRBJ1-5; D is uncertain. Trimming shortened V by 7 bases and J by 3 bases, and 13 bases separated the two germline ends. This CDR3 is built from 14 residues. CDR3 nucleotide sequence: TGTGCCAGCACCGCGGACGGACCCAATCAGCCCCAGCATTTT. Its protein is CASTADGPNQPQHF.

This clonotype was seen only once. The chain couples TRBV6-4 to TRBJ2-1; TRBD2 agrees at 11 bases. Trimming at V came to 6 bases and at J to 6 bases, leaving 4 bases not matched to a gene. Germline CDR1 MRHNA, CDR2 SNTAGT. The length of the CDR3 is 14 residues. The CDR3 region is CASRDGTSGNEQFF. The DNA for the CDR3 is TGTGCCAGCAGGGACGGGACTAGCGGCAATGAGCAGTTCTTC.

This clonotype occurred a few times. The CDR3: CASSLRQGADYGYTF. DNA of the CDR3: TGTGCCAGCAGTTTAAGGCAGGGGGCAGACTATGGCTACACCTTC. This chain joins TRBV27 and TRBJ1-2; TRBD1 agrees at 8 bases. This CDR3 is built from 15 residues. Germline CDR1 is MNHEY and CDR2 is SMNVEV (reference sequence). Trimming at V came to 2 bases and at J to 3 bases, leaving 5 bases not matched to a gene.

This clonotype has only one observation. One junction end does not reproduce the germline sequence, and a read error may be involved. The gene calls are TRBV20-1 and TRBJ2-4; 9 nucleotides match TRBD1. The CDR3 has 16 residues. The germline gives CDR1 DFQATT, CDR2 SNEGSKA (reference sequence). CDR3 in DNA: TGCAGTGCCTCCGGACAGGGGCTCCTAGCCAAAAACATTCGGTACTTC. It codes for CSASGQGLLAKNIRYF.

This clonotype was counted at least ten times. The V and J genes are TRBV20-1 and TRBJ2-3; 9 bases agree with TRBD1. The germline CDR1 and CDR2 sequences are DFQATT and SNEGSKA (reference sequence). The CDR3 is 13 amino acids. After removal of 5 bases from V and 6 bases from J, the junction contained 6 bases not matched to a gene. The CDR3 is CSALQGASDTQYF. CDR3 sequence (DNA): TGCAGTGCTCTACAGGGGGCTTCGGATACGCAGTATTTT.